Each of the 9 T cell receptor beta chains below was sequenced from the same sample in a study of tumor and adjacent non-tumor tissue in lung cancer (dated by TCRdb to 2016 to 2019). Receptors were amplified or captured by multiplex PCR. The instrument given in TCRdb is Illumina HiSeq 2500. TCRbeta libraries were constructed through three rounds of nested PCR with primers (Table S4) according to protocols adapted from ARM-PCR. TCRdb reprocessing: public reads trimmed at Q25 with fastp, clones called with MiXCR, in-frame beta chains kept. All rows with the same CDR3 protein become a single entry with the most common DNA and genes. In all, the sample holds 65,000 to 95,000 distinct CDR3 sequences, and roughly 80% of those were seen once. The ten largest clones take up roughly 13% of the sample. Bulk unsorted tissue served as the source for RNA extraction, and RNA quality was assessed using a NanoDrop ND-1000 and an Agilent 2100.

Sequenced material: lung tumor tissue. The receptors stem from a woman between 50 and 59 years old with non-small cell lung cancer.

As regards this clonotype: One end of the junction does not line up with germline, which may come from a read error. For the CDR3, the DNA is TGTGCCAGCGGTTACTGGACAGGGGGTTCACCTCTCCACTTT. It encodes CASGYWTGGSPLHF. The rearrangement uses TRBV6-5 and TRBJ1-6; 10 positions agree with TRBD1. Germline CDR1 reads MNHEY; CDR2 reads SVGAGI. The CDR3 has 14 residues.

As for this clonotype: This CDR3 is missing its conserved last phenylalanine or tryptophan, likely due to a read error. The J gene is TRBJ2-2, the V gene TRBV4-2, with D uncertain. This CDR3 has 16 amino acids. The germline CDR1 and CDR2 sequences are LGHNA and YNFKEQ. CDR3 coding DNA: TGTGCCAACAGCCAAGAATGGACGGAGAACACCGGGGAGCTGTTTTCT. Translating gives CANSQEWTENTGELFS.

This sequence joins TRBV29-1 and TRBJ1-5, with D uncertain. The J call may be incorrect, as the DNA end agrees better with TRBJ2-3. This CDR3 is built from 13 residues. Per germline, CDR1 SQVTM and CDR2 ANQGSEA. The CDR3 spells CSVAPELHQPQYF. CDR3 in DNA: TGCAGCGTGGCACCAGAGCTCCATCAGCCCCAGTATTTT.

For this clonotype: This CDR3 fails to terminate in the conserved phenylalanine or tryptophan, so it likely reflects a read error. The chain combines TRBV5-5 with TRBJ2-5; maybe TRBD2 (5 bases). The germline CDR1 and CDR2 sequences are SGHKS and YYEKEE (reference sequence). The V end lost 2 bases, the J end lost 6 bases, and 11 bases lay between the germline ends. CDR3 length: 13 residues. DNA of the CDR3: TGTGCCAGCAGCTTAACTGGGAGCCAGACCCAGTACCTC. Translation gives CASSLTGSQTQYL.

This clonotype was counted once. The V and J genes are TRBV28 and TRBJ2-7; no firm D call. The CDR3 loop spans 15 amino acids. Germline CDR1 reads MDHEN; CDR2 reads SYDVKM. V lost 7 bases to trimming and J lost 5 bases, with 21 bases between them. For the CDR3, the DNA is TGTGCCAGCAATCCCCCAGATATAGGGTACGACGAGCAGTACTTC. Translation: CASNPPDIGYDEQYF.

This rearrangement joins TRBV5-4 to TRBJ2-3; perhaps TRBD2 as D (6 bases). Per germline, CDR1 SGHNT and CDR2 YYREEE (reference sequence). Trimming shortened V by 7 bases and J by 2 bases, and 17 bases separated the two germline ends. The CDR3 spans 15 residues. The CDR3 DNA reads as TGTGCCAGCTACACAACTAGCTATCCCACAGATACGCAGTATTTT. Translating it yields CASYTTSYPTDTQYF.

This clonotype has a count of ten or more. The chain's CDR3 is CSADRANYGYTF. For the CDR3, the DNA is TGCAGTGCTGACAGGGCTAACTATGGCTACACCTTC. The V gene is TRBV20-1, the J gene TRBJ1-2; 7 bases map to TRBD1. CDR3 length: 12 amino acids. The V gene end was trimmed by 5 bases and the J gene end by 0 bases; junction bases not matched to a gene: 0. Germline V CDR1 and CDR2: DFQATT, SNEGSKA (reference sequence).

Details on this clonotype: The junction differs from germline at one of its ends, possibly a read error. V is TRBV11-3 and J is TRBJ2-1; 8 positions match TRBD2. Per the germline V gene, CDR1 is SGHNT and CDR2 is YENEEA. The CDR3 covers 16 residues. This CDR3 is CVSSSRSGSSYNEKFF. DNA for the CDR3: TGTGTCAGTAGCTCCCGGAGCGGGAGTTCCTACAATGAGAAGTTCTTC.

With respect to this clonotype: Relative to the germline gene, one junction end is altered; a read error may explain this. The chain couples TRBV4-2 to TRBJ1-1; the D is unclear. Germline V gene sequence: CDR1 LGHNA, CDR2 YNFKEQ. This CDR3 has 14 amino acids. Written as DNA, the CDR3 is TGTGCCAGCAGTCGATCGGTGAAGAACAATGAAGCTTTCTTT. Translated: CASSRSVKNNEAFF.